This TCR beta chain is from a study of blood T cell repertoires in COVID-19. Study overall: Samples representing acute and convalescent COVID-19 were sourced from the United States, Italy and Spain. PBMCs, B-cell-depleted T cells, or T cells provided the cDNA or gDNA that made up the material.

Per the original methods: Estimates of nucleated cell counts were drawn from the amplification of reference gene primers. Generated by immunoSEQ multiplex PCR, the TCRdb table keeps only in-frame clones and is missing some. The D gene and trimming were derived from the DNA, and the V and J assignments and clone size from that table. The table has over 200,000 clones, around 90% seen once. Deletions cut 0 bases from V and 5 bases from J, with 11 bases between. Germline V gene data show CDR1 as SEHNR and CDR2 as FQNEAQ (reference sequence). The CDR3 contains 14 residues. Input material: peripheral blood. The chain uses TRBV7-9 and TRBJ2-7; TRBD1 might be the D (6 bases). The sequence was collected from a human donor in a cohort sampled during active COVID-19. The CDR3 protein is CASSLAHRDHEQYF. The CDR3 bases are TGTGCCAGCAGCTTAGCGCACAGGGACCACGAGCAGTACTTC. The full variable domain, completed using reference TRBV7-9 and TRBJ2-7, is DTGVSQNPRHKITKRGQNVTFRCDPISEHNRLYWYRQTLGQGPEFLTYFQNEAQLEKSRLLSDRFSAERPKGSFSTLEIQRTEQGDSAMYLCASSLAHRDHEQYFGPGTRLTVT.